This T cell receptor beta chain was profiled in a study of regulatory T cells in long-lasting Graves disease. The CDR3 is 14 amino acids. The junction had 8 bases not matched to a gene; V was cut back by 7 bases and J by 7 bases. In germline, CDR1 is MNHNS, CDR2 SASEGT. Study-wide results and limits: Newly diagnosed patients had higher TCR diversity than persistent Graves' patients did.

In the case of this clonotype: Antigen: not known.

The time point was: newly diagnosed GD, antithyroid drugs for less than 3 months. PBMCs were the source of the RNA used for TCR sequencing. Graves' disease diagnosis used American Thyroid Association guidelines. HTBI primers from iRepertoire and Arm-PCR of CDR3 regions yielded the TCR beta libraries. MiXCR was run by TCRdb on the multiplex PCR reads, yielding one entry per CDR3 protein. The sample carries about 370,000 distinct CDR3 sequences, about a sixth recorded once. J is TRBJ1-5 and V is TRBV6-1, with 9 bases that match TRBD1. The sample in question was peripheral blood mononuclear cells (PBMCs), obtained at new diagnosis, from a patient treated with antithyroid drugs. The sequence was obtained from a female donor with Graves disease. This chain's CDR3 is CASTKDRGSQPQHF. CDR3 in DNA: TGTGCCAGCACCAAGGACAGGGGTAGCCAGCCCCAGCATTTT.